Each of the 25 T cell receptor beta chains below was sequenced from the same sample in a study of cytomegalovirus exposure and HLA in healthy donors. Profiling relied on immunoSEQ multiplex PCR, and the TCRdb table lists in-frame clones only, not all of them. The sample has approximately 58,000 clones, roughly 94% seen once. The sequencing sample was made of PBMCs. The receptors stem from a woman under 30 in good health and CMV-seropositive.

The V gene is TRBV5-5, the J gene TRBJ2-7; TRBD2 is a possible D gene (6 bases). This CDR3 comprises 15 residues. With 4 bases removed from V and 3 bases from J, the gap between germline ends came to 17 bases. Germline V gives CDR1 SGHKS, CDR2 YYEKEE (reference sequence). The CDR3 DNA is TGTGCCAGCAGCCCTGGCGGGGACCCCTTCTACGAGCAGTACTTC. It codes for CASSPGGDPFYEQYF. The full variable domain, with the rest looked up from reference TRBV5-5 and TRBJ2-7, is DAGVTQSPTHLIKTRGQQVTLRCSPISGHKSVSWYQQVLGQGPQFIFQYYEKEERGRGNFPDRFSARQFPNYSSELNVNALLLGDSALYLCASSPGGDPFYEQYFGPGTRLTVT.

V and J are TRBV4-3 and TRBJ2-2; TRBD2 aligns across 8 bases. The length of the CDR3 is 14 residues. CDR1 LGHNA and CDR2 YSLEER come from the germline V gene. The trim removed 5 bases at V and 7 bases at J, leaving 6 bases unmatched. The CDR3 nucleotides are TGCGCCAGCAGCGGGGGTCTAGCGGGCGGGGAGCTGTTTTTT. Its translation is CASSGGLAGGELFF.

The chain is built from TRBV30 and TRBJ1-3, with D perhaps TRBD1 (6 bases). This CDR3 has 14 residues. Germline V gives CDR1 GTSNPN, CDR2 SVGIG (reference sequence). V lost 5 bases and J lost 4, with 15 bases in between. CDR3 region: CAWDGQQKGNTIYF. Written as DNA, the CDR3 is TGTGCCTGGGACGGACAGCAAAAAGGAAACACCATATATTTT.

V usage is TRBV28 and J usage is TRBJ1-6; TRBD1 agrees at 9 bases. This CDR3 is 15 amino acids long. V lost 10 bases to trimming and J lost 5 bases; unmatched junction nucleotides: 9. The germline V gene has CDR1 MDHEN and CDR2 SYDVKM. CDR3 coding DNA: TGTGCCATCCAACCCGGGACAGGGAATAATTCACCCCTCCACTTT. This encodes CAIQPGTGNNSPLHF.

V usage is TRBV5-1 and J usage is TRBJ1-2, with TRBD1 as a possible D gene (6 bases). Between the trimmed V and J ends, which lost 0 bases and 3 bases, there was a span of 12 bases. Germline V lookup: CDR1 SGHRS, CDR2 YFSETQ. The CDR3 is made up of 15 amino acids. CDR3 nucleotide sequence: TGCGCCAGCAGCTTGGCCGGTACAGGGCACTATGGCTACACCTTC. Translated: CASSLAGTGHYGYTF. The complete variable domain, with remaining parts taken from reference TRBV5-1 and TRBJ1-2, reads KAGVTQTPRYLIKTRGQQVTLSCSPISGHRSVSWYQQTPGQGLQFLFEYFSETQRNKGNFPGRFSGRQFSNSRSEMNVSTLELGDSALYLCASSLAGTGHYGYTFGSGTRLTVV.

The genes are TRBV9 and TRBJ2-2, with D maybe TRBD1 (5 bases). CDR1 and CDR2 (germline): SGDLS, YYNGEE. The CDR3 runs to 18 residues. Trimming took off 5 bases at V and 6 bases at J, with 26 bases between the two ends. CDR3 amino acids: CASSSRFRRTGESGELFF. In DNA form, the CDR3 reads TGTGCCAGCAGTTCCCGATTCCGCCGTACAGGTGAATCCGGGGAGCTGTTTTTT.

The rearrangement joins TRBV27 to TRBJ2-5; TRBD2 agrees at 15 bases. From germline, CDR1 is MNHEY and CDR2 SMNVEV (reference sequence). CDR3 size: 15 residues. V shed 4 bases, J shed 7 bases, and the junction held 4 bases outside the gene matches. CDR3 sequence reads: CASSYGTSGGRTQYF. As DNA, the CDR3 is TGTGCCAGCAGTTATGGGACTAGCGGGGGGCGGACCCAGTACTTC.

This sequence joins TRBV11-2 and TRBJ2-5; 11 positions agree with TRBD2. CDR1 and CDR2 from the germline V gene are SGHAT and FQNNGV. The CDR3 length is 16 residues. V shed 5 bases and J 4 bases; nucleotides not matched to a gene: 9. The CDR3 coding sequence is TGTGCCAGCAGCAAAGATAGCGGGGGGGCCGGAGAGACCCAGTACTTC. Residues: CASSKDSGGAGETQYF.

For the CDR3, the DNA is TGTGCCAGCAGCTTAACAATTAGCGGGGGGGCCGGGGAGACCCAGTACTTC. Protein: CASSLTISGGAGETQYF. The J gene is TRBJ2-5, the V gene TRBV7-2; 11 bases line up with TRBD2. The CDR3 sequence is 17 residues long. V lost 2 bases, J lost 5 bases, and 10 bases stayed unmatched. The germline V gene encodes CDR1 SGHTA and CDR2 FQGNSA.

This chain uses TRBV6-1 with TRBJ1-2; 10 positions agree with TRBD1. With V trimmed by 3 bases and J by 9 bases, 7 bases remained unmatched. The CDR3 length is 14 residues. CDR1 is MNHNS and CDR2 is SASEGT in the germline V gene. The CDR3 region is CASSDWTGGVSYTF. CDR3 sequence (DNA): TGTGCCAGCAGTGACTGGACAGGGGGAGTGAGCTACACCTTC.

The V and J genes are TRBV15 and TRBJ2-7; 11 nucleotides line up with TRBD1. Germline CDR1 and CDR2: LNHNV and YYDKDF (reference sequence). The CDR3 is 15 amino acids. The V segment lost 3 bases and the J segment 2 bases; nucleotides outside the gene matches: 3. The DNA of the CDR3 is TGTGCCACCAGCAGGGGACAGGGGGGAACCTACGAGCAGTACTTC. It codes for CATSRGQGGTYEQYF. The entire variable domain, with the rest obtained from reference TRBV15 and TRBJ2-7, is as follows: DAMVIQNPRYQVTQFGKPVTLSCSQTLNHNVMYWYQQKSSQAPKLLFHYYDKDFNNEADTPDNFQSRRPNTSFCFLDIRSPGLGDTAMYLCATSRGQGGTYEQYFGPGTRLTVT.

A remark on this clone: A read error may produce the germline difference seen at one junction end. The rearrangement links TRBV30 to TRBJ2-3; 9 nucleotides match TRBD2. Germline CDR1 and CDR2: GTSNPN and SVGIG (reference sequence). This CDR3 contains 12 residues. CDR3 region: CAWTSRASGDNF. CDR3 DNA: TGTGCCTGGACCTCAAGGGCTAGCGGGGACAATTTT.

The chain carries TRBV29-1 and TRBJ1-1; 7 positions agree with TRBD1. This CDR3 region has 13 residues. J was trimmed by 4 bases and V by 7 bases; bases with no gene match: 9. Germline loops: CDR1 SQVTM, CDR2 ANQGSEA. CDR3 amino acids: CSAKTGTGTEAFF. CDR3 bases: TGCAGCGCCAAGACAGGGACGGGCACTGAAGCTTTCTTT.

The chain combines TRBV29-1 with TRBJ2-7, with D tentatively TRBD1 (6 bases). The germline V gene has CDR1 SQVTM and CDR2 ANQGSEA. V lost 6 bases and J 3 bases, leaving 24 bases between the germline ends. The CDR3 spans 16 residues. The CDR3 nucleotides read TGCAGCGTCGAGGGGCAGGGGTTGGATGGGAGCTACGAGCAGTACTTC. Translated, it gives CSVEGQGLDGSYEQYF.

CDR3 amino acids: CASSTDRLNTEAFF. DNA of the CDR3: TGTGCCAGCAGCACGGACAGGCTGAACACTGAAGCTTTCTTT. This sequence joins TRBV7-9 and TRBJ1-1; 7 positions match TRBD1. The junction had 3 bases not matched to a gene; V was cut back by 5 bases and J by 0 bases. This CDR3 has 14 amino acids. Germline V gene data show CDR1 as SEHNR and CDR2 as FQNEAQ (reference sequence).

The chain employs TRBV30 and TRBJ2-3; 10 bases are a match to TRBD2. This CDR3 contains 17 residues. CDR1 is GTSNPN, CDR2 SVGIG, per germline (reference sequence). V lost 2 bases, J lost 5 bases, and 13 bases stayed unmatched. The CDR3 region has the DNA TGTGCCTGGAGTCCTGGGATAGCGGGAGGTTGGGTAGATACGCAGTATTTT. Protein product: CAWSPGIAGGWVDTQYF. The variable domain in full, with the rest retrieved from reference TRBV30 and TRBJ2-3, is SQTIHQWPATLVQPVGSPLSLECTVEGTSNPNLYWYRQAAGRGLQLLFYSVGIGQISSEVPQNLSASRPQDRQFILSSKKLLLSDSGFYLCAWSPGIAGGWVDTQYFGPGTRLTVL.

J is TRBJ1-1 and V is TRBV7-9; 8 bases align to TRBD1. V dropped 6 bases and J dropped 1; count of bases not matched to a gene: 10. The CDR3 spans 16 residues. Germline assignment: CDR1 SEHNR and CDR2 FQNEAQ (reference sequence). The CDR3: CASSITGGVGNTEAFF. The CDR3 bases are TGTGCCAGCAGTATAACAGGGGGAGTCGGGAACACTGAAGCTTTCTTT.

J is TRBJ1-1 and V is TRBV6-1; a possible D gene is TRBD1 (5 bases). V was shortened by 6 bases and J by 0 bases, with 14 bases between the two germline ends. Germline CDR1 MNHNS, CDR2 SASEGT. The CDR3 is 15 residues long. CDR3 nucleotides: TGTGCCAGCAGAACCCCTTCAGGGTTGAACACTGAAGCTTTCTTT. It encodes CASRTPSGLNTEAFF.

This sequence joins TRBV5-1 and TRBJ2-2; no clear D. The germline CDR1 and CDR2 sequences are SGHRS and YFSETQ. The V end lost 3 bases, the J end lost 0 bases, and 15 bases lay between the germline ends. There are 17 residues in the CDR3. For the CDR3, the DNA is TGCGCCAGCAGCTCCTCCGGCGGCGGAGCGAACACCGGGGAGCTGTTTTTT. It codes for CASSSSGGGANTGELFF.

V usage is TRBV7-8 and J usage is TRBJ2-1; TRBD2 matches 9 bases. V shed 1 base and J 0 bases; nucleotides not matched to a gene: 7. Germline values: CDR1 SGHVS, CDR2 FQNEAQ. The length of the CDR3 is 18 residues. CDR3 region: CASSLDLAGGNSYNEQFF. As DNA, the CDR3 is TGTGCCAGCAGCTTAGATTTGGCGGGGGGGAACTCCTACAATGAGCAGTTCTTC.

The genes are TRBV6-4 and TRBJ2-1; 13 nucleotides match TRBD2. Trimming cost V 6 bases and J 7 bases; bases outside gene matches: 6. The V gene's germline CDR1 is MRHNA and CDR2 SNTAGT. This CDR3 is 15 amino acids long. CDR3 loop: CASSVGTSGENEQFF. CDR3 sequence (DNA): TGTGCCAGCAGCGTAGGGACTAGCGGGGAAAATGAGCAGTTCTTC.

The V gene is TRBV13, the J gene TRBJ2-7, with a possible D match to TRBD2 (6 bases). Trimming removed 11 bases at V and 7 bases at J, with 21 bases between. The CDR3 runs 13 residues. Germline V gives CDR1 PRHDT, CDR2 FYEKMQ (reference sequence). The CDR3, as DNA: TGTGCCTCCACATTCGGGGGTCGGAGGGAGCAGTACTTC. Protein sequence: CASTFGGRREQYF.

The chain combines TRBV28 with TRBJ1-4; no reliable D call. Germline V lookup: CDR1 MDHEN, CDR2 SYDVKM. The CDR3 runs 18 residues. The V gene lost 6 bases and the J gene lost 5 bases, with 25 bases spanning the gap. CDR3 region: CASSPSATVLGSNEKLFF. The CDR3 bases are TGTGCCAGCAGCCCCAGTGCTACAGTACTCGGAAGCAATGAAAAACTGTTTTTT.

This chain joins TRBV6-1 and TRBJ1-1; unclear D gene. From germline, CDR1 is MNHNS and CDR2 SASEGT. This CDR3 spans 12 amino acids. Trimming removed 7 bases at V and 3 bases at J, with 9 bases between. The CDR3 loop reads CASILHDTEAFF. The DNA of the CDR3 is TGTGCCAGCATTTTACACGACACTGAAGCTTTCTTT.

The chain carries TRBV7-9 and TRBJ2-5; 7 bases are shared with TRBD2. V shed 4 bases, J shed 2 bases, and the junction held 4 bases outside the gene matches. The V gene's germline CDR1 is SEHNR and CDR2 FQNEAQ (reference sequence). CDR3 length equals 14 residues. CDR3 in amino acids: CASSSSGSQETQYF. The DNA for the CDR3 is TGTGCCAGCAGCTCTAGCGGAAGTCAAGAGACCCAGTACTTC.